This TCR beta chain comes out of a study of radiotherapy plus CTLA-4 blockade in lung cancer. Study summary: Objective response was observed in around a sixth of patients, and disease control in roughly 33%.

Worth noting for this clone: The antigen is not known.

There are 15 residues in the CDR3. Germline CDR1 and CDR2: SGHNT and YYREEE (reference sequence). The trim removed 3 bases at V and 0 bases at J, leaving 5 bases unmatched. This table comes from immunoSEQ multiplex PCR, and its TCRdb copy is limited to in-frame clones, with some not included. The sample consists of about 72,000 clones, 78% of them appearing once. Whole-study results and caveats: Reported findings show early blood T cell clone dynamics, with interferon-beta, best predicted response. TCR clones from tumors expanded in blood after radiotherapy plus ipilimumab.

The sequence came from a human donor with non-small cell lung cancer who had a complete response to radiotherapy plus ipilimumab. The sample here was peripheral blood, taken from a patient treated with radiotherapy plus ipilimumab. V and J are TRBV5-4 and TRBJ1-2, with TRBD1 matching 7 bases. CDR3 in DNA: TGTGCCAGCAGCTGGGACAGTGGTGCTAACTATGGCTACACCTTC. This gives the protein CASSWDSGANYGYTF.